This is a list of T cell receptor beta chains from one sample in a study of T cells in tuberculosis. Libraries were prepared by immunoSEQ multiplex PCR; TCRdb keeps only in-frame clonotypes and omits some of them. The sample holds 20,000 to 25,000 clones; around 87% are singletons and the top ten take under 15%. The sample taken for sequencing was PBMCs. The receptors were gathered from a donor under 30 with latent tuberculosis or without tuberculosis infection. Each CDR3 is given with its conserved first and last residue. Fields, in order: CDR3 protein, V gene, clone size, J gene. For some rows the clone size is stated as once, few or many, or as a class when expanded; others skip it.

CDR3: CASSLSPRGASGEQYF; V: TRBV7-2; size: .; J: TRBJ2-7
CDR3: CASSLGGNTEAFF; V: TRBV11-2; size: .; J: TRBJ1-1
CDR3: CASSIAGALNTEAFF; V: TRBV19; size: .; J: TRBJ1-1
CDR3: CASSEEGARGSPQYF; V: TRBV2; size: .; J: TRBJ2-3
CDR3: CASSLALSTGELFF; V: TRBV5-6; size: .; J: TRBJ2-2
CDR3: CASSLSLTYEQYF; V: TRBV5-6; size: .; J: TRBJ2-7
CDR3: CAWSVNRGDEQYF; V: TRBV30; size: .; J: TRBJ2-7
CDR3: CASSGQGRGSYEQYF; V: TRBV25-1; size: .; J: TRBJ2-7
CDR3: CASRRLDRFYGYTF; V: TRBV6-5; size: .; J: TRBJ1-2
CDR3: CATSRGDTDTQYF; V: TRBV15; size: .; J: TRBJ2-3
CDR3: CASSIPGQGEGGMRGYTF; V: TRBV19; size: .; J: TRBJ1-2
CDR3: CASSPNPGQGAYEQYF; V: TRBV5-6; size: .; J: TRBJ2-7
CDR3: CAGIRGVYEQYF; V: TRBV30; size: .; J: TRBJ2-7
CDR3: CASSFQSLGANVLTF; V: TRBV27; size: .; J: TRBJ2-6
CDR3: CASSFTGYSNQPQHF; V: TRBV27; size: once; J: TRBJ1-5